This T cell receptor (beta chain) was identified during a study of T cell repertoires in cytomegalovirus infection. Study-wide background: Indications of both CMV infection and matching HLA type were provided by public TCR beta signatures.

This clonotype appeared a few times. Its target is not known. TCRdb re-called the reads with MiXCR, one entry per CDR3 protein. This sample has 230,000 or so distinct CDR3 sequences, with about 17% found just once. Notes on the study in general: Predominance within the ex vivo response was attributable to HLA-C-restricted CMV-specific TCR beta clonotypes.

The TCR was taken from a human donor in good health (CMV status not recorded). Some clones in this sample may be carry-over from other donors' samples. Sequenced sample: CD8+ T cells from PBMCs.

The CDR3 loop is CASTDVEGFF. CDR3 sequence (DNA): TGTGCCAGTACGGATGTAGAAGGGTTCTTC. V and J are TRBV6-1 and TRBJ2-1, with unresolved D. Trimming took off 9 bases at V and 15 bases at J, with 15 bases between the two ends. The CDR3 runs to 10 residues. CDR1 is MNHNS and CDR2 is SASEGT in the germline V gene.